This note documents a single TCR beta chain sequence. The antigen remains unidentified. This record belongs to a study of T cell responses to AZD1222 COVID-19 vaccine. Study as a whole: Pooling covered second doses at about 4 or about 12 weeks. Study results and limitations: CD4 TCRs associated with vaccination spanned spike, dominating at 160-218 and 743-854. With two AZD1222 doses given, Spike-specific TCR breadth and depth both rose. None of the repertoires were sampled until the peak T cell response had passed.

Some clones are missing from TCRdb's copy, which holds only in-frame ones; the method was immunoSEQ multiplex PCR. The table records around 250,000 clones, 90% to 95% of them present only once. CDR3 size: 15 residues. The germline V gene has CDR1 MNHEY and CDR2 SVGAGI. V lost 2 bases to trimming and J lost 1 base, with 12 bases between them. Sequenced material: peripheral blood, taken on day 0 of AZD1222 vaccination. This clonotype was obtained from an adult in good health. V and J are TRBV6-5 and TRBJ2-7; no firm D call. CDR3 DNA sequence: TGTGCCAGCAGTTACGATAAGGCAACGTCCTACGAGCAGTACTTC. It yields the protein CASSYDKATSYEQYF.